The 21 T cell receptor beta chains below all came from one sample that was sequenced in a study of T cell clonotyping in hematopoietic cell transplantation. TCRdb's table, derived via immunoSEQ multiplex PCR, lists solely in-frame clones and lacks some. Among some 27,000 clones listed, approximately 82% were seen once. Documented time point: recipient sample about 28 days before transplant, after cytoreduction. The sample in question was peripheral blood mononuclear cells, obtained before stem cell transplant. These receptors were collected from a man in his forties with acute myeloid leukemia. Some clones in this sample may be carry-over from other donors' samples.

This chain joins TRBV20-1 and TRBJ2-1; the D gene is possibly TRBD2 (5 bases). This CDR3 has 11 residues. The V and J ends lost 5 bases and 8 bases respectively, with 10 bases between them. The germline V gene encodes CDR1 DFQATT and CDR2 SNEGSKA (reference sequence). Here the CDR3 DNA reads TGCAGTGCTGGGAGTCCCGATGAGCAGTTCTTC. It specifies CSAGSPDEQFF.

V and J are TRBV6-5 and TRBJ1-1, with TRBD1 matching 8 bases. The CDR3 is made up of 13 amino acids. After removal of 2 bases from V and 4 bases from J, the junction contained 0 bases not matched to a gene. In germline, CDR1 is MNHEY, CDR2 SVGAGI. This chain's CDR3 is CASSYTGGTEAFF. CDR3 in DNA: TGTGCCAGCAGTTACACAGGGGGCACTGAAGCTTTCTTT.

The V and J genes are TRBV11-2 and TRBJ2-2, with 8 nucleotides matching TRBD2. J was trimmed by 4 bases and V by 3 bases; bases with no gene match: 7. The CDR3 length is 16 residues. Germline V gene data show CDR1 as SGHAT and CDR2 as FQNNGV. The CDR3 reads CASSFGLAGPTGELFF. The CDR3 nucleotides are TGTGCCAGCAGCTTTGGGCTAGCGGGTCCCACCGGGGAGCTGTTTTTT.

The chain uses TRBV5-1 and TRBJ2-3; 15 bases align to TRBD2. The V gene's germline CDR1 is SGHRS and CDR2 YFSETQ. With 3 bases clipped from V and 3 bases from J, the junction kept 2 bases outside the gene matches. CDR3 size: 16 residues. CDR3 coding DNA: TGCGCCAGCAGCTGGGGGACTAGCGGGAGGACAGATACGCAGTATTTT. Protein sequence: CASSWGTSGRTDTQYF.

The chain carries TRBV6-1 and TRBJ2-1, with 8 nucleotides matching TRBD1. This CDR3 spans 14 amino acids. CDR1 and CDR2 from the germline V gene are MNHNS and SASEGT. J lost 0 bases, V lost 7 bases, and 2 bases had no gene match. The CDR3: CASNDRGSYNEQFF. CDR3 DNA sequence: TGTGCCAGCAACGACAGGGGCTCCTACAATGAGCAGTTCTTC.

The chain has TRBV5-4 and TRBJ2-7, with 9 bases fitting TRBD1. The trim removed 5 bases at V and 4 bases at J, leaving 10 bases unmatched. Germline V gene data show CDR1 as SGHNT and CDR2 as YYREEE (reference sequence). The CDR3 covers 15 residues. CDR3 residues: CASSSQDRGRYEQYF. The CDR3 DNA sequence: TGTGCCAGCAGTTCACAGGACAGGGGAAGATACGAGCAGTACTTC. Looking up the rest from reference TRBV5-4 and TRBJ2-7 gives the full variable domain: ETGVTQSPTHLIKTRGQQVTLRCSSQSGHNTVSWYQQALGQGPQFIFQYYREEENGRGNFPPRFSGLQFPNYSSELNVNALELDDSALYLCASSSQDRGRYEQYFGPGTRLTVT.

The chain has TRBV11-3 and TRBJ2-2, with 9 bases that match TRBD2. Germline loops: CDR1 SGHNT, CDR2 YENEEA. Trimming took 3 bases from V and 6 from J; bases not matched to a gene: 17. There are 19 residues in the CDR3. The DNA of the CDR3 is TGTGCCAGCAGCTTCCCTCTCCCTTTTAGCGGGAGCTTGGCCGGGGAGCTGTTTTTT. This sequence encodes CASSFPLPFSGSLAGELFF.

The rearrangement links TRBV30 to TRBJ1-1; no firm D call. Between the trimmed V and J ends, which lost 2 bases and 10 bases, there was a span of 14 bases. Germline V CDR1 and CDR2: GTSNPN, SVGIG (reference sequence). The CDR3 covers 12 residues. This CDR3 reads CAWSPAGARAFF. DNA for the CDR3: TGTGCCTGGAGTCCCGCCGGCGCTCGAGCTTTCTTT.

The chain has TRBV7-2 and TRBJ1-2; no firm D call. The ends were cut back, 2 bases at V and 8 bases at J, with 12 bases in the middle. The CDR3 is 13 residues long. Germline V gene lookup returns CDR1 SGHTA and CDR2 FQGNSA. The CDR3 coding sequence is TGTGCCAGCAGCTTAATGCGGGCCGGGGGCTACACCTTC. Protein sequence: CASSLMRAGGYTF. The whole variable domain, remainder taken from reference TRBV7-2 and TRBJ1-2, is GAGVSQSPSNKVTEKGKDVELRCDPISGHTALYWYRQSLGQGLEFLIYFQGNSAPDKSGLPSDRFSAERTGGSVSTLTIQRTQQEDSAVYLCASSLMRAGGYTFGSGTRLTVV.

A single count supports this clone. V is TRBV4-3 and J is TRBJ2-7; D might be TRBD2 (7 bases). The germline V gene encodes CDR1 LGHNA and CDR2 YSLEER. V lost 2 bases and J lost 4, with 12 bases in between. This CDR3 is built from 14 residues. CDR3 amino acids: CASSQYGGPYEQYF. The DNA of the CDR3 is TGCGCCAGCAGCCAATACGGGGGGCCTTACGAGCAGTACTTC.

The chain recombines TRBV9 with TRBJ2-7; D is possibly TRBD1 (5 bases). The CDR3 is 15 amino acids. From germline, CDR1 is SGDLS and CDR2 YYNGEE. The V end lost 4 bases, the J end lost 5 bases, and 19 bases lay between the germline ends. The chain's CDR3 is CASSFQTVSIDEQYF. The DNA of the CDR3 is TGTGCCAGCAGCTTTCAGACAGTCAGCATCGACGAGCAGTACTTC.

In this sample, this clone turned up once. The V gene is TRBV5-1, the J gene TRBJ1-2; 12 bases are a match to TRBD1. V lost 4 bases to trimming and J lost 4 bases; unmatched junction nucleotides: 11. CDR1 SGHRS and CDR2 YFSETQ come from the germline V gene. The CDR3 contains 17 residues. CDR3 nucleotide sequence: TGCGCCAGCAGCCTAGGGACAGGGGGCTGGGAAGGCTATGGCTACACCTTC. Amino acids: CASSLGTGGWEGYGYTF.

This chain uses TRBV4-1 with TRBJ1-2; 7 nucleotides agree with TRBD1. V lost 0 bases and J lost 5; bases outside the gene matches: 12. The V gene's germline CDR1 is MGHRA and CDR2 YSYEKL. The CDR3 length is 17 residues. The CDR3 DNA is TGCGCCAGCAGCCAAGAAGGGCAGGGGGACTCGAAATATGGCTACACCTTC. Translation gives CASSQEGQGDSKYGYTF.

V gene TRBV20-1 combines with J gene TRBJ1-5; a possible D gene is TRBD1 (5 bases). There are 11 residues in the CDR3. Trimming cost V 0 bases and J 13 bases, with 10 bases left between them. From germline, CDR1 is DFQATT and CDR2 SNEGSKA (reference sequence). The CDR3 region has the DNA TGCAGTGCTAGAGATCACCGGGGGCAGCATTTT. This encodes CSARDHRGQHF.

V and J are TRBV28 and TRBJ1-3; D call uncertain. V lost 5 bases and J lost 0, with 11 bases in between. CDR3 length: 15 residues. Germline V gives CDR1 MDHEN, CDR2 SYDVKM. CDR3 DNA: TGTGCCAGCAGTCTTATGGAGGCCTCTGGAAACACCATATATTTT. It codes for CASSLMEASGNTIYF. Together with reference TRBV28 and TRBJ1-3, the CDR3 gives the full variable domain: DVKVTQSSRYLVKRTGEKVFLECVQDMDHENMFWYRQDPGLGLRLIYFSYDVKMKEKGDIPEGYSVSREKKERFSLILESASTNQTSMYLCASSLMEASGNTIYFGEGSWLTVV.

The chain links TRBV10-3 to TRBJ1-1; TRBD1 agrees at 7 bases. The germline V gene has CDR1 ENHRY and CDR2 SYGVKD. This CDR3 spans 13 amino acids. Trimming at V came to 6 bases and at J to 0 bases, leaving 1 base not matched to a gene. CDR3 sequence reads: CAIRQGLNTEAFF. CDR3 in DNA: TGTGCCATCAGACAGGGGTTGAACACTGAAGCTTTCTTT.

This sequence joins TRBV21-1 and TRBJ2-3; whether TRBD2, the table's D call, matches the DNA was not checked. TRBV21-1 is flagged as a pseudogene. This CDR3 has 16 amino acids. The CDR3 DNA reads TGTGCCAGCACCGCCCCGTTGGGGGGTCCCACAGATACGCAGTATTTT. It encodes CASTAPLGGPTDTQYF.

The chain recombines TRBV5-8 with TRBJ2-3, with 7 bases lining up with TRBD1. CDR1 is SGHTS, CDR2 YDEGEE, per germline. The CDR3 loop spans 12 amino acids. J was trimmed by 8 bases and V by 7 bases; bases with no gene match: 7. CDR3 in DNA: TGTGCCAGCGCTAGGGGGCCCGGTACGCAGTATTTT. Translating it yields CASARGPGTQYF. Using reference TRBV5-8 and TRBJ2-3 for the parts outside the CDR3, the full variable domain is EAGVTQSPTHLIKTRGQQATLRCSPISGHTSVYWYQQALGLGLQFLLWYDEGEERNRGNFPPRFSGRQFPNYSSELNVNALELEDSALYLCASARGPGTQYFGPGTRLTVL.

This chain connects TRBV11-2 to TRBJ2-3; the match to TRBD2 covers 14 bases. The CDR3 contains 18 residues. The J segment lost 6 bases and the V segment lost 4 bases, leaving 12 bases of the junction unmatched. Germline V gene lookup returns CDR1 SGHAT and CDR2 FQNNGV. The CDR3 region is CASSSHGTSGSSDDTQYF. DNA of the CDR3: TGTGCCAGCAGCTCCCACGGGACTAGCGGGAGTAGTGATGATACGCAGTATTTT.

The chain has TRBV4-1 and TRBJ1-1; D is ambiguous. V lost 0 bases and J 4 bases, leaving 9 bases between the germline ends. The CDR3 has 14 amino acids. CDR1 MGHRA and CDR2 YSYEKL come from the germline V gene. The DNA for the CDR3 is TGCGCCAGCAGCCAAGATTGGGGTCGCACTGAAGCTTTCTTT. Amino acids: CASSQDWGRTEAFF.

This sequence joins TRBV11-3 and TRBJ2-5, with 10 bases matching TRBD2. CDR3 length: 18 amino acids. After removal of 5 bases from V and 0 bases from J, the junction contained 12 bases not matched to a gene. Germline V gene lookup returns CDR1 SGHNT and CDR2 YENEEA. CDR3 in DNA: TGTGCCAGCAGCCCCAGTCCTAGCGGGGGCCCGTACCAAGAGACCCAGTACTTC. It is translated as CASSPSPSGGPYQETQYF.